Following are 14 T cell receptor beta chains from one sample sequenced in a study of T-cell memory formation after mild COVID-19. MiXCR was run by TCRdb on the 5' RACE reads, yielding one entry per CDR3 protein. The repertoire holds about 470,000 distinct CDR3 sequences, with approximately 25% as singletons. Input material: PBMCs or a T cell subset sorted from them (not recorded which). The receptors here all came from an adult woman who had mild COVID-19 (a few samples of this study predate the infection). Cell type and time point are not known.

This clonotype was detected a few times. The CDR3 sequence is CASSYPKGLESSYNEQFF. The CDR3 coding sequence is TGTGCCAGCAGTTACCCGAAGGGACTAGAAAGCTCCTACAATGAGCAGTTCTTC. The chain carries TRBV6-2 or TRBV6-3 and TRBJ2-1; TRBD2 matches at 8 bases. The CDR3 sequence is 18 residues long. The V and J ends lost 2 bases and 0 bases, in that order; junction bases with no gene match: 9. Germline V gene lookup returns CDR1 MNHEY and CDR2 SVGEGT.

V is TRBV12-3 or TRBV12-4 and J is TRBJ2-3, with 7 bases aligning to TRBD2. The V segment lost 0 bases and the J segment 3 bases; nucleotides outside the gene matches: 3. This CDR3 spans 15 amino acids. For the CDR3, the DNA is TGTGCCAGCAGTTTAGCGGGGGGGTGGACAGATACGCAGTATTTT. This gives the protein CASSLAGGWTDTQYF.

This chain joins TRBV24-1 and TRBJ2-3; D unresolved. Trimming took 4 bases from V and 3 from J, leaving 7 bases between them. The CDR3 runs 13 residues. Germline V gene sequence: CDR1 KGHDR, CDR2 SFDVKD. CDR3 nucleotides: TGTGCCACCAGTGAGGGTGGGACAGATACGCAGTATTTT. Residues: CATSEGGTDTQYF.

This chain uses TRBV9 with TRBJ1-4; 8 nucleotides match TRBD1. This CDR3 has 14 amino acids. The V and J ends lost 4 bases and 8 bases, in that order; junction bases with no gene match: 7. Germline V gene data show CDR1 as SGDLS and CDR2 as YYNGEE. CDR3 sequence: CASSRTGLNEKLFF. CDR3 sequence (DNA): TGTGCCAGCAGCCGGACAGGGCTGAACGAAAAACTGTTTTTT.

The chain recombines TRBV12-3 or TRBV12-4 with TRBJ2-2; D perhaps matches TRBD1 (6 bases). CDR3 length equals 14 residues. The V end was cut by 6 bases, the J end by 7 bases, with 15 bases between. CDR3 sequence: CASSQTGFRGELFF. For the CDR3, the DNA is TGTGCCAGCAGCCAAACAGGGTTCCGCGGGGAGCTGTTTTTT.

This clonotype was seen only a few times. The rearrangement links TRBV27 to TRBJ2-7, with 9 bases matching TRBD1. V was pared by 1 base and J by 3 bases, with 4 bases of the junction left unmatched. This CDR3 spans 15 amino acids. Germline V lookup: CDR1 MNHEY, CDR2 SMNVEV (reference sequence). The CDR3 protein is CASSLLTGGFYEQYF. The CDR3 region has the DNA TGTGCCAGCAGTTTATTGACAGGGGGGTTCTACGAGCAGTACTTC.

The CDR3: CASSLGSTGEAFF. The CDR3 DNA follows: TGCGCCAGCAGCTTGGGAAGTACGGGTGAAGCTTTCTTT. The rearrangement links TRBV5-1 to TRBJ1-1; D remains unclear. The CDR3 consists of 13 residues. Germline V gene lookup returns CDR1 SGHRS and CDR2 YFSETQ. The V end lost 0 bases, the J end lost 7 bases, and 10 bases lay between the germline ends.

The chain links TRBV9 to TRBJ1-2; TRBD1 matches at 9 bases. Germline trimming cut 4 bases from V and 7 bases from J; bases unmatched to any gene: 17. CDR1 is SGDLS, CDR2 YYNGEE, per germline. The CDR3 extends over 17 amino acids. The CDR3, as DNA: TGTGCCAGCAGCCTCACCCCGGACAGGGGAGCTCGGTTTGGCTACACCTTC. It specifies CASSLTPDRGARFGYTF.

V is TRBV6-2 or TRBV6-3 and J is TRBJ2-5; unclear D gene. Germline-derived CDR1 and CDR2 are MNHEY and SVGEGT. This CDR3 region has 13 residues. The V end was cut by 4 bases, the J end by 5 bases, with 11 bases between. CDR3 sequence reads: CASSSYGEETQYF. The CDR3 DNA follows: TGTGCCAGCAGTTCCTACGGAGAGGAGACCCAGTACTTC.

This clonotype was seen a handful of times. This chain uses TRBV3-1 with TRBJ1-5; 10 bases align to TRBD1. The CDR3 has 15 residues. The V and J ends lost 0 bases and 5 bases, in that order; junction bases with no gene match: 1. In germline, CDR1 is LGHDT, CDR2 YNNKEL (reference sequence). The CDR3 nucleotides are TGTGCCAGCAGCCAAGAGGGGACAGGGGATCAGCCCCAGCATTTT. It translates to CASSQEGTGDQPQHF.

The rearrangement links TRBV29-1 to TRBJ2-5, with D tentatively TRBD1 (5 bases). The CDR3 sequence is 13 residues long. V gave up 0 bases and J gave up 6 bases, with 11 bases separating them. Germline V gives CDR1 SQVTM, CDR2 ANQGSEA. The CDR3, as DNA: TGCAGCGTTGAAGACGCCAGGGTAAAGACCCAGTACTTC. Residues: CSVEDARVKTQYF.

This clonotype turned up a few times. The J gene is TRBJ2-4, the V gene TRBV15; 7 nucleotides line up with TRBD2. The CDR3 extends over 19 amino acids. The junction had 11 bases not matched to a gene; V was cut back by 0 bases and J by 0 bases. Germline loops: CDR1 LNHNV, CDR2 YYDKDF (reference sequence). DNA for the CDR3: TGTGCCACCAGCAGAGATTCGGCGGGAGACCCGCTAGCCAAAAACATTCAGTACTTC. It encodes CATSRDSAGDPLAKNIQYF. Based on the CDR3 plus reference TRBV15 and TRBJ2-4, the full variable domain is DAMVIQNPRYQVTQFGKPVTLSCSQTLNHNVMYWYQQKSSQAPKLLFHYYDKDFNNEADTPDNFQSRRPNTSFCFLDIRSPGLGDTAMYLCATSRDSAGDPLAKNIQYFGAGTRLSVL.

This clonotype was found many times. This chain connects TRBV29-1 to TRBJ1-4; possible D gene TRBD1, 5 bases. CDR3 size: 12 residues. The germline V gene encodes CDR1 SQVTM and CDR2 ANQGSEA. Between the trimmed V and J ends, which lost 6 bases and 8 bases, there was a span of 13 bases. CDR3 sequence: CSVGPGREKLFF. CDR3 bases: TGCAGCGTAGGGCCAGGGCGGGAAAAACTGTTTTTT.

The V and J genes are TRBV20-1 and TRBJ2-3; 8 nucleotides line up with TRBD1. V gave up 6 bases and J gave up 1 base; unmatched junction bases: 6. CDR1 and CDR2 (germline): DFQATT, SNEGSKA (reference sequence). The length of the CDR3 is 14 residues. The CDR3 reads CSAPDRGRTDTQYF. CDR3 nucleotides: TGCAGTGCCCCTGACAGGGGTCGCACAGATACGCAGTATTTT.